The T cell receptor beta chain under discussion was sequenced for a study of T cell responses to AZD1222 COVID-19 vaccine. The wider study: Pooling covered second doses at about 4 or about 12 weeks. General observations from the study: Spike-wide coverage was observed for vaccine-associated CD4 TCRs, with dominant responses at 160-218 and 743-854. Only six or seven AZD1222 recipients were seropositive at baseline. Repertoire collection took place solely once the T cell response had peaked.

Method: immunoSEQ multiplex PCR; TCRdb's copy keeps in-frame clones and lacks some. The data contain under 110,000 clones, 90% of them seen just once; the ten biggest clones take up 1.3%. The CDR3 contains 15 residues. Germline V gene lookup returns CDR1 SGHRS and CDR2 YFSETQ. The V segment lost 5 bases and the J segment 0 bases; nucleotides outside the gene matches: 4. Points on this clone: Its antigen is undetermined.

This TCR was recovered from an adult in good health. The sequences come from peripheral blood, collected on day 0 of AZD1222 vaccination. The chain joins TRBV5-1 to TRBJ2-2, with TRBD1 identical over 7 bases. The CDR3 is CASRLGQSNTGELFF. The CDR3 DNA reads TGCGCCAGCAGACTGGGACAGTCGAACACCGGGGAGCTGTTTTTT.